The present T cell receptor beta chain was sequenced within a study of response to subunit inactivated influenza vaccine. MiXCR was run by TCRdb on the RT-PCR reads, yielding one entry per CDR3 protein. The sample holds more than 200,000 distinct CDR3 sequences, 10% to 15% seen once. This CDR3 region has 14 residues. Germline values: CDR1 MNHEY, CDR2 SVGEGT. Losses at the gene ends were 5 bases for V and 3 bases for J; bases not matched to a gene: 5. This clonotype was observed a handful of times. What it binds is unknown. Findings and caveats of the study: Seasonal influenza vaccination, on each occasion, was suggested by the authors to recruit few new T cells.

The sequencing used non-naive T cells sorted from PBMCs, collected around two weeks before vaccination. The receptor was derived from a man aged 45-60 years who received an inactivated influenza vaccine. This chain connects TRBV6-2 or TRBV6-3 to TRBJ1-2; TRBD1 agrees at 8 bases. CDR3 sequence reads: CASSGDRTYYGYTF. The CDR3 DNA is TGTGCCAGCAGTGGGGACAGGACCTACTATGGCTACACCTTC.